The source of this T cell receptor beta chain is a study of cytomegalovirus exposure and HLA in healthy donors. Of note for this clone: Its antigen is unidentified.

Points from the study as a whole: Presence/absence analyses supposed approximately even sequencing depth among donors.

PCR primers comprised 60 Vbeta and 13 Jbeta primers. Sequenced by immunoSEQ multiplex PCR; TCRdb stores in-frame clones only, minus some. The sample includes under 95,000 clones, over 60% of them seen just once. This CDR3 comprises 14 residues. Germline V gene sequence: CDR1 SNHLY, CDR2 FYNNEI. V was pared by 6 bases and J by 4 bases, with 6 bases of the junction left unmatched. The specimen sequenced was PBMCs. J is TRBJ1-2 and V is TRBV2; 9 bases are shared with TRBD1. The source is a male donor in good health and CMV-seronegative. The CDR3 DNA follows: TGTGCCAGCAGGGGGGACAGGGTTTCCTATGGCTACACCTTC. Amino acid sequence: CASRGDRVSYGYTF. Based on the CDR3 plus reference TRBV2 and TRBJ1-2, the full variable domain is EPEVTQTPSHQVTQMGQEVILRCVPISNHLYFYWYRQILGQKVEFLVSFYNNEISEKSEIFDDQFSVERPDGSNFTLKIRSTKLEDSAMYFCASRGDRVSYGYTFGSGTRLTVV.